One and the same sample provided the 4 T cell receptor beta chains below, sequenced in a study of T cell clonality in common variable immunodeficiency. Data came from immunoSEQ multiplex PCR; TCRdb stores just in-frame clones and leaves some out. The sample has approximately 12,000 clones, none seen only once; the top ten hold approximately 7.7%. For these receptors, no antigen is known. General observations from the study: Common variable immunodeficiency TCR beta sequences reportedly had fewer deletions and N-nucleotide insertions.

What was sequenced was peripheral blood mononuclear cells. Receptor source: a human donor with common variable immunodeficiency.

This clone is medium-sized by share. From the germline J gene comes the end of the CDR3, since the read stops 3 residues before it. J is TRBJ2-5 and V is TRBV15; D is unclear. The germline V gene has CDR1 LNHNV and CDR2 YYDKDF (reference sequence). The CDR3 runs to 14 residues. The germline V and J ends were trimmed by 1 base and 2 bases, with 8 bases remaining between them. CDR3 residues: CATSRVTNQETQYF. Partial CDR3 DNA: TGTGCCACCAGCAGAGTTACAAATCAAGAGACC.

A word on this clone: The missing CDR3 end, 3 residues past where the read stops, is filled in from the germline J gene. The chain links TRBV30 to TRBJ2-1; 10 bases are shared with TRBD2. V lost 3 bases and J lost 8; bases outside the gene matches: 22. Per the germline V gene, CDR1 is GTSNPN and CDR2 is SVGIG (reference sequence). The CDR3 sequence is 19 residues long. The DNA read from the CDR3 is TGTGCCTGGAGCCACAGGGACTCAACTAGCGGGGAGCTGGGGGATGAG. Amino acids: CAWSHRDSTSGELGDE. The entire CDR3 reads CAWSHRDSTSGELGDEQFF. Full variable domain (missing parts from reference TRBV30 and TRBJ2-1): SQTIHQWPATLVQPVGSPLSLECTVEGTSNPNLYWYRQAAGRGLQLLFYSVGIGQISSEVPQNLSASRPQDRQFILSSKKLLLSDSGFYLCAWSHRDSTSGELGDEQFFGPGTRLTVL.

This clone was recorded a few times. The read ends 3 residues shy of where the CDR3 ends; the end is completed using the germline J gene. The chain joins TRBV13 to TRBJ2-3; 8 bases match TRBD1. Germline lookup yields CDR1 PRHDT and CDR2 FYEKMQ (reference sequence). The length of the CDR3 is 14 residues. The V segment lost 5 bases and the J segment 5 bases; nucleotides outside the gene matches: 6. The covered CDR3 bases are TGTGCCAGCAGCGGCAGGGGGCCCGGAGATACG. This sequence encodes CASSGRGPGDT. The entire CDR3 is CASSGRGPGDTQYF.

Concerning this clone itself: The read terminates 3 residues before the CDR3 end, so the remaining end is supplied by the germline J gene. The chain is built from TRBV30 and TRBJ2-1; tentatively, D is TRBD1 (6 bases). The V end lost 4 bases, the J end lost 0 bases, and 10 bases lay between the germline ends. CDR1 and CDR2 from the germline V gene are GTSNPN and SVGIG (reference sequence). The CDR3 contains 14 residues. Incomplete CDR3 DNA: TGTGCCTGGATTCAGGGGCGCTCCTACAATGAG. Protein product: CAWIQGRSYNE. From start to end, the CDR3 is CAWIQGRSYNEQFF. Looking up the rest from reference TRBV30 and TRBJ2-1 gives the full variable domain: SQTIHQWPATLVQPVGSPLSLECTVEGTSNPNLYWYRQAAGRGLQLLFYSVGIGQISSEVPQNLSASRPQDRQFILSSKKLLLSDSGFYLCAWIQGRSYNEQFFGPGTRLTVL.